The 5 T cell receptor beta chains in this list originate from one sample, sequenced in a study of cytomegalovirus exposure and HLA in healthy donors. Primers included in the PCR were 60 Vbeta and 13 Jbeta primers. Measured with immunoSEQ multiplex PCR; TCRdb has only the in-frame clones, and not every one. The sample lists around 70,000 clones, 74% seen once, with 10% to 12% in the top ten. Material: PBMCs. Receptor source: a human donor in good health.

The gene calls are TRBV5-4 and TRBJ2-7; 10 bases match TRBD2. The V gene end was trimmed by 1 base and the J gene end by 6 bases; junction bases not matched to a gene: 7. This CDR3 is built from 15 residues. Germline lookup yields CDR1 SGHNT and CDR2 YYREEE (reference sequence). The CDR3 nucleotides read TGTGCCAGCAGCTTGAAAGCGGGAGGGTTTCCCGAGCAGTACTTC. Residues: CASSLKAGGFPEQYF.

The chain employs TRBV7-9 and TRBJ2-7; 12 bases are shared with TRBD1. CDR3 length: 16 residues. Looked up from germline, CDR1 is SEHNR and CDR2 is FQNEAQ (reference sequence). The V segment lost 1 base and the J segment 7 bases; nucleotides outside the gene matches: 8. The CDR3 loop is CASSLEPGQGAREQYF. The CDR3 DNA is TGTGCCAGCAGCTTAGAACCGGGACAGGGGGCGCGGGAGCAGTACTTC.

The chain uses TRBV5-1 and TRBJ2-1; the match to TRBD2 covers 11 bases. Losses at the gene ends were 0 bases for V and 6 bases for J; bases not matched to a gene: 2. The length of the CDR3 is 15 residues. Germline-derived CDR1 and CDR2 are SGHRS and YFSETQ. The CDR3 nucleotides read TGCGCCAGCAGCTTGGTCACTAGCGGGAGCAATGAGCAGTTCTTC. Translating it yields CASSLVTSGSNEQFF.

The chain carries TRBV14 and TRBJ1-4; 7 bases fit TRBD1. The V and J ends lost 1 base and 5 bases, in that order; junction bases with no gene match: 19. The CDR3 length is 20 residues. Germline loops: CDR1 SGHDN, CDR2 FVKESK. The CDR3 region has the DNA TGTGCCAGCAGCCAAGGACAGGGCATCTGGGACGGTATCAACAATGAAAAACTGTTTTTT. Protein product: CASSQGQGIWDGINNEKLFF.

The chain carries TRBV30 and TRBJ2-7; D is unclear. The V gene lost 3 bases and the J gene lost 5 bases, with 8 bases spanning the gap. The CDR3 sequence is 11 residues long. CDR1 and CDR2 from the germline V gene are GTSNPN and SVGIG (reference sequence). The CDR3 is CAWSPNDEQYF. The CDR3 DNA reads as TGTGCCTGGAGCCCTAACGACGAGCAGTACTTC.